What follows are 28 T cell receptor beta chains derived from one specimen sequenced in a study of T cell repertoires in cytomegalovirus infection. TCRdb used MiXCR to reprocess the reads, holding one entry per CDR3 protein. The table has about 770,000 distinct CDR3 sequences, approximately 32% seen once. These TCRs are of unknown antigen specificity. The specimen comprised cultured CD8+ T cells from PBMCs, sampled from culture after CMV antigen stimulation. These receptors all come from a human donor in good health (CMV status not recorded). Some clones in this sample may be carry-over from other donors' samples.

The J gene is TRBJ2-2, the V gene TRBV6-5; D may match TRBD1 or TRBD2 (6 bases each). Germline assignment: CDR1 MNHEY and CDR2 SVGAGI. This CDR3 contains 15 residues. The ends were cut back, 2 bases at V and 9 bases at J, with 16 bases in the middle. The CDR3 spells CASSYPDRRDRELFF. In DNA, the CDR3 is TGTGCCAGCAGTTACCCCGACAGGAGGGACCGGGAGCTGTTTTTT.

This clonotype was detected a few times. The rearrangement uses TRBV7-9 and TRBJ1-1; D remains ambiguous. This CDR3 comprises 13 residues. Trimming cost V 3 bases and J 6 bases, with 11 bases left between them. Germline CDR1 SEHNR, CDR2 FQNEAQ (reference sequence). The CDR3 nucleotides read TGTGCCAGCAGCTTGGACGGGTCCGCTGAAGCTTTCTTT. Its protein product is CASSLDGSAEAFF.

Remarks on this clonotype: A read error may explain this, as a much larger clone is one base away. The V gene is TRBV7-2, the J gene TRBJ2-1; 7 bases are a match to TRBD2. Germline V gives CDR1 SGHTA, CDR2 FQGNSA. This CDR3 region has 17 residues. With V trimmed by 4 bases and J by 2 bases, 11 bases remained unmatched. The CDR3 DNA is TGTGCCAGCAGCTCCTTCCCACTAGCGTGGACCTACAATGAGCAGTTCTTC. Its translation is CASSSFPLAWTYNEQFF. The variable domain in full, with the rest retrieved from reference TRBV7-2 and TRBJ2-1, is GAGVSQSPSNKVTEKGKDVELRCDPISGHTALYWYRQSLGQGLEFLIYFQGNSAPDKSGLPSDRFSAERTGGSVSTLTIQRTQQEDSAVYLCASSSFPLAWTYNEQFFGPGTRLTVL.

The chain uses TRBV7-9 and TRBJ2-3; TRBD2 matches at 8 bases. V trimming: 0 bases; J trimming: 3 bases; junction bases outside the gene matches: 5. Germline V gives CDR1 SEHNR, CDR2 FQNEAQ (reference sequence). This CDR3 comprises 16 residues. The CDR3 sequence is CASSLAGTSLTDTQYF. For the CDR3, the DNA is TGTGCCAGCAGCTTAGCCGGGACTAGTCTAACAGATACGCAGTATTTT.

The rearrangement links TRBV27 to TRBJ2-1, with D uncertain. In germline, CDR1 is MNHEY, CDR2 SMNVEV (reference sequence). Trimming left V 5 bases short and J 4 bases short, with 21 bases between. This CDR3 contains 17 residues. The CDR3 protein is CASSPPSTGLGYNEQFF. CDR3 coding DNA: TGTGCCAGCAGTCCACCCTCCACGGGCCTAGGATACAATGAGCAGTTCTTC.

CDR3 amino acids: CASSSRGLDYGYTF. In DNA, the CDR3 is TGCGCCAGCAGCTCTCGGGGGCTCGACTATGGCTACACCTTC. The chain joins TRBV5-1 to TRBJ1-2; TRBD1 might be the D (6 bases). The CDR3 consists of 14 residues. V was trimmed by 3 bases and J by 3 bases, leaving 12 bases between them. Germline CDR1 is SGHRS and CDR2 is YFSETQ.

V is TRBV12-3 or TRBV12-4 and J is TRBJ2-3, with D possibly being TRBD2 (6 bases). Trimming stripped 7 bases from V and 0 bases from J, with 8 bases between. The CDR3 contains 13 residues. CDR3 sequence reads: CASTTSSTDTQYF. The CDR3 bases are TGTGCCAGCACTACTAGCAGCACAGATACGCAGTATTTT.

V and J are TRBV27 and TRBJ2-1; D is unclear. V was trimmed by 6 bases and J by 3 bases, leaving 9 bases between them. The germline gives CDR1 MNHEY, CDR2 SMNVEV (reference sequence). CDR3 size: 13 residues. CDR3 nucleotides: TGTGCCAGCAGACTTTCAGACTACAATGAGCAGTTCTTC. Translation gives CASRLSDYNEQFF.

The gene calls are TRBV7-9 and TRBJ2-6; 7 bases map to TRBD2. CDR1 is SEHNR, CDR2 FQNEAQ, per germline (reference sequence). J was trimmed by 2 bases and V by 5 bases; bases with no gene match: 6. The CDR3 contains 16 residues. The CDR3 region is CASSRRGGAGANVLTF. In DNA, the CDR3 is TGTGCCAGCAGCCGACGGGGAGGGGCTGGGGCCAACGTCCTGACTTTC.

This chain uses TRBV7-2 with TRBJ2-4; 9 bases fit TRBD2. The J segment lost 0 bases and the V segment lost 0 bases, leaving 3 bases of the junction unmatched. Germline CDR1 reads SGHTA; CDR2 reads FQGNSA. The CDR3 extends over 17 amino acids. The CDR3 region has the DNA TGTGCCAGCAGCTTAGCCTCTAGCGGGGTAGCCAAAAACATTCAGTACTTC. It codes for CASSLASSGVAKNIQYF. The whole variable domain, remainder taken from reference TRBV7-2 and TRBJ2-4, is GAGVSQSPSNKVTEKGKDVELRCDPISGHTALYWYRQSLGQGLEFLIYFQGNSAPDKSGLPSDRFSAERTGGSVSTLTIQRTQQEDSAVYLCASSLASSGVAKNIQYFGAGTRLSVL.

The chain links TRBV7-9 to TRBJ1-1; D call uncertain. CDR1 is SEHNR and CDR2 is FQNEAQ in the germline V gene (reference sequence). The V end lost 1 base, the J end lost 4 bases, and 7 bases lay between the germline ends. This CDR3 comprises 13 residues. CDR3 in DNA: TGTGCCAGCAGCTTAGATTTGGCCACTGAAGCTTTCTTT. Residues: CASSLDLATEAFF. The variable domain in full, with the rest retrieved from reference TRBV7-9 and TRBJ1-1, is DTGVSQNPRHKITKRGQNVTFRCDPISEHNRLYWYRQTLGQGPEFLTYFQNEAQLEKSRLLSDRFSAERPKGSFSTLEIQRTEQGDSAMYLCASSLDLATEAFFGQGTRLTVV.

This clonotype was detected only a few times. The chain carries TRBV5-1 and TRBJ1-1, with D unclear. The germline V and J ends were trimmed by 0 bases and 0 bases, with 18 bases remaining between them. There are 18 residues in the CDR3. Germline values: CDR1 SGHRS, CDR2 YFSETQ. Here the CDR3 DNA reads TGCGCCAGCAGCTTGGCTGTTATATCACGACTGTTGAACACTGAAGCTTTCTTT. It translates to CASSLAVISRLLNTEAFF.

J is TRBJ2-1 and V is TRBV7-6, with D unresolved. Per germline, CDR1 SGHVS and CDR2 FNYEAQ. This CDR3 contains 14 residues. V was cut by 5 bases and J by 3 bases, with 11 bases left in between. CDR3 region: CASSRYRSYNEQFF. The CDR3 nucleotides read TGTGCCAGCAGCCGATATCGGAGCTACAATGAGCAGTTCTTC.

V is TRBV7-9 and J is TRBJ2-1, with 7 nucleotides matching TRBD1. The CDR3 is made up of 15 amino acids. Germline CDR1 SEHNR, CDR2 FQNEAQ (reference sequence). V was clipped by 4 bases and J by 9 bases; unmatched bases: 12. The CDR3 DNA reads as TGTGCCAGCAGCTCTCCCCTAAGGGGGCTGGGTGAGCAGTTCTTC. It codes for CASSSPLRGLGEQFF.

This sequence joins TRBV6-2 or TRBV6-3 and TRBJ2-1; tentatively, D is TRBD1 or TRBD2 (5 bases each). The CDR3 consists of 18 residues. Trimming removed 2 bases at V and 1 base at J, with 18 bases between. Per the germline V gene, CDR1 is MNHEY and CDR2 is SVGEGT. The CDR3 DNA reads as TGTGCCAGCAGTTACAAGGGGCGCGGGTTGGGATCCTACAATGAGCAGTTCTTC. This sequence encodes CASSYKGRGLGSYNEQFF.

The chain uses TRBV19 and TRBJ1-1; D is uncertain. This CDR3 has 11 amino acids. Trimming took 7 bases from V and 8 from J, leaving 11 bases between them. The germline V gene encodes CDR1 LNHDA and CDR2 SQIVND (reference sequence). The CDR3 DNA reads as TGTGCCAGTATAGGGCGTGGGGAAGCTTTCTTT. It codes for CASIGRGEAFF.

The sample holds a few counts of this clonotype. This chain joins TRBV6-5 and TRBJ1-1, with 8 bases lining up with TRBD1. The germline CDR1 and CDR2 sequences are MNHEY and SVGAGI. J was trimmed by 1 base and V by 4 bases; bases with no gene match: 5. This CDR3 has 15 amino acids. CDR3 sequence: CASSSSGTGNTEAFF. CDR3 in DNA: TGTGCCAGCAGTTCCTCCGGGACAGGGAACACTGAAGCTTTCTTT.

This clonotype has at least ten counts. The chain joins TRBV7-9 to TRBJ1-2, with D uncertain. Germline CDR1 is SEHNR and CDR2 is FQNEAQ (reference sequence). Between the trimmed V and J ends, which lost 1 base and 6 bases, there was a span of 6 bases. CDR3 length: 12 residues. The CDR3 DNA is TGTGCCAGCAGCTTAGGGGCTAATGGCTACACCTTC. As protein: CASSLGANGYTF.

V and J are TRBV3-1 and TRBJ2-7, with 7 bases fitting TRBD1. The germline V gene has CDR1 LGHDT and CDR2 YNNKEL (reference sequence). This CDR3 contains 15 residues. Losses at the gene ends were 1 base for V and 4 bases for J; bases not matched to a gene: 7. The CDR3 DNA follows: TGTGCCAGCAGCCAAGGAGGCTACAGGGGTTACGAGCAGTACTTC. Encoded protein: CASSQGGYRGYEQYF.

This clonotype was seen a handful of times. The chain has TRBV23-1 and TRBJ2-7; maybe TRBD1 (6 bases). TRBV23-1 is given ORF status, its function remaining uncertain. The CDR3 loop spans 16 amino acids. Trimming left V 3 bases short and J 2 bases short, with 17 bases between. CDR3 loop: CASSHRDTYSTYEQYV. CDR3 in DNA: TGCGCCAGCAGTCATCGGGACACCTATTCCACCTACGAGCAGTACGTC.

V is TRBV6-5 and J is TRBJ2-2; no reliable D call. In germline, CDR1 is MNHEY, CDR2 SVGAGI. CDR3 length: 14 residues. V was pared by 0 bases and J by 8 bases, with 10 bases between. The CDR3 here is CASSYSGSPGELFF. The CDR3 DNA sequence: TGTGCCAGCAGTTACTCGGGCAGCCCGGGGGAGCTGTTTTTT.

V gene TRBV15 combines with J gene TRBJ2-5; 8 nucleotides agree with TRBD2. CDR1 is LNHNV, CDR2 YYDKDF, per germline (reference sequence). The V gene end was trimmed by 3 bases and the J gene end by 4 bases; junction bases not matched to a gene: 10. This CDR3 spans 16 amino acids. The chain's CDR3 is CATSSSSGVIPETQYF. CDR3 sequence (DNA): TGTGCCACCAGCAGCAGTAGCGGGGTTATTCCAGAGACCCAGTACTTC. The complete variable domain, with remaining parts taken from reference TRBV15 and TRBJ2-5, reads DAMVIQNPRYQVTQFGKPVTLSCSQTLNHNVMYWYQQKSSQAPKLLFHYYDKDFNNEADTPDNFQSRRPNTSFCFLDIRSPGLGDTAMYLCATSSSSGVIPETQYFGPGTRLLVL.

This chain joins TRBV27 and TRBJ1-6; D uncertain. Trimming cost V 3 bases and J 14 bases, with 14 bases left between them. Germline assignment: CDR1 MNHEY and CDR2 SMNVEV (reference sequence). The CDR3 has 13 amino acids. CDR3 amino acids: CASSFYPRSALHF. CDR3 DNA sequence: TGTGCCAGCAGTTTTTACCCCAGATCGGCCCTCCACTTT.

J is TRBJ2-1 and V is TRBV4-1, with 15 bases fitting TRBD2. The CDR3 runs to 17 residues. Germline V gives CDR1 MGHRA, CDR2 YSYEKL. Trimming removed 3 bases from V and 8 bases from J; junction bases left unmatched: 8. The CDR3: CASSHWTSGGAADEQFF. The CDR3 DNA sequence: TGCGCCAGCAGCCATTGGACTAGCGGGGGGGCCGCGGATGAGCAGTTCTTC.

The chain links TRBV10-3 to TRBJ1-1; the D gene is possibly TRBD1 (6 bases). From germline, CDR1 is ENHRY and CDR2 SYGVKD. This CDR3 has 14 amino acids. V was pared by 10 bases and J by 0 bases, with 15 bases between. The CDR3 DNA reads as TGTGCCACCACCTCCGGACAGTTGAACACTGAAGCTTTCTTT. Its protein is CATTSGQLNTEAFF.

This clonotype was observed a few times. The V and J genes are TRBV11-2 and TRBJ2-5; D uncertain. The germline V gene has CDR1 SGHAT and CDR2 FQNNGV. V was cut by 2 bases and J by 0 bases, with 7 bases left in between. The CDR3 loop spans 14 amino acids. CDR3 residues: CASSLPSYQETQYF. In DNA form, the CDR3 reads TGTGCCAGCAGCTTACCTTCGTACCAAGAGACCCAGTACTTC.

This clonotype turned up a few times. The chain links TRBV28 to TRBJ1-5, with 7 bases aligning to TRBD1. Germline CDR1 and CDR2: MDHEN and SYDVKM. CDR3 length: 15 residues. Trimming cost V 5 bases and J 5 bases; bases outside gene matches: 9. CDR3 loop: CASSISQGPHQPQHF. The CDR3 DNA sequence: TGTGCCAGCAGTATCTCACAGGGGCCGCATCAGCCCCAGCATTTT.

The rearrangement uses TRBV7-9 and TRBJ2-5; TRBD1 matches 10 bases. The junction had 7 bases not matched to a gene; V was cut back by 2 bases and J by 7 bases. Germline lookup yields CDR1 SEHNR and CDR2 FQNEAQ (reference sequence). CDR3 length equals 15 residues. The CDR3 bases are TGTGCCAGCAGCTTACCAGACAGGGGGCTCGGGACCCAGTACTTC. Translating it yields CASSLPDRGLGTQYF.